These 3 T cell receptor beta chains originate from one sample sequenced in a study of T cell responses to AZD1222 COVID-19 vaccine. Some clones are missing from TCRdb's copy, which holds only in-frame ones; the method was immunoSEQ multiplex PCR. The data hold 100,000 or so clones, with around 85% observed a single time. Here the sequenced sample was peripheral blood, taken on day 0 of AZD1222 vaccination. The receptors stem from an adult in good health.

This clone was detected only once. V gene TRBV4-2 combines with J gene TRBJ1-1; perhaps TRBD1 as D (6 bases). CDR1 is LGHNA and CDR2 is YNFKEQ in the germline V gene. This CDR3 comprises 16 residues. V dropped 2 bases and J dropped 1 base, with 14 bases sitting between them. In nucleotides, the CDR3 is TGTGCCAGCAGCCAAACGACAGGAAGTAAGAACACTGAAGCTTTCTTT. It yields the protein CASSQTTGSKNTEAFF.

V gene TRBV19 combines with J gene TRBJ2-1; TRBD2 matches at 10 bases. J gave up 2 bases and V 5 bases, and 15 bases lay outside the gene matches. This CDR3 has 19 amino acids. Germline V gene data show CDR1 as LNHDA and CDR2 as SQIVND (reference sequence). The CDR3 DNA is TGTGCCAGTAGTCCCCCAGGGCGGCTAGCGGGGGATCCCTACAATGAGCAGTTCTTC. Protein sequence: CASSPPGRLAGDPYNEQFF.

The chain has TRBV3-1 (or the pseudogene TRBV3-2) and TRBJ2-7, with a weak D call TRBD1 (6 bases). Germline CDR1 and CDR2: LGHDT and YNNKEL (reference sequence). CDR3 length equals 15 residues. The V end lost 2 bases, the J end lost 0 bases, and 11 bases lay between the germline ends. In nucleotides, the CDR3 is TGTGCCAGCAGCCAATTTGGGGGCTTCTCCTACGAGCAGTACTTC. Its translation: CASSQFGGFSYEQYF.